This TCR beta chain appears in the sequencing data of a study of OX40 agonist ivuxolimab in advanced cancers. Background on the study: Patients got intravenous ivuxolimab at 0.01 to 10 mg/kg every 2 weeks. The study enrolled dose-escalation patients with hepatocellular carcinoma, melanoma, renal cell or head and neck cancer.

As for this clone: Antigen specificity is unknown. Other DNA sequences in this sample translate to the same CDR3.

Notes on the study in general: CD4+ and CD8+ blood T cells expanded clonally by week 6 at 0.1 to 3.0 mg/kg.

V lost 5 bases and J 8 bases, leaving 12 bases between the germline ends. The CDR3 sequence is 12 residues long. Germline CDR1 is SGHTA and CDR2 is FQGNSA. TCRdb's copy holds only in-frame clones and misses some; the assay was immunoSEQ multiplex PCR. In the table there are fewer than 75,000 clones, about 89% of which are singletons. The chain combines TRBV7-2 with TRBJ1-1, with D possibly TRBD1 on 5 matching bases. The TCR originated in an adult with an advanced solid tumor such as melanoma, head and neck, liver or kidney cancer. Sequences were derived from CD4+ or CD8+ T cells sorted from blood, sampled in a trial of the OX40 agonist ivuxolimab. In DNA, the CDR3 is TGTGCCAGCAGCAGGGGACGGACAGAAGCTTTCTTT. Translation: CASSRGRTEAFF. Full variable domain (outside the CDR3, taken from reference TRBV7-2 and TRBJ1-1): GAGVSQSPSNKVTEKGKDVELRCDPISGHTALYWYRQSLGQGLEFLIYFQGNSAPDKSGLPSDRFSAERTGGSVSTLTIQRTQQEDSAVYLCASSRGRTEAFFGQGTRLTVV.